The 18 T cell receptor beta chains in this list originate from one sample, sequenced in a study of regulatory T cells in long-lasting Graves disease. The time point is: newly diagnosed GD, antithyroid drugs for less than 3 months. Making the TCR library involved RNA that had been extracted from PBMCs. Library construction for TCR beta used iRepertoire HTBI primers and Arm-PCR of CDR3 regions. TCRdb recomputed calls from the multiplex PCR reads with MiXCR, one row per CDR3 protein. The sample consists of hundreds of thousands of distinct CDR3 sequences, 15% to 20% of them appearing once. These records were also assigned to another study, of T cells in Graves' hyperthyroidism and ophthalmopathy.

Sequencing used peripheral blood mononuclear cells (PBMCs), obtained at new diagnosis, from a patient treated with antithyroid drugs. These receptors were taken from a woman aged 35-65 years with Graves disease.

This clonotype was observed many times. The rearrangement uses TRBV6-1 and TRBJ1-6, with 7 bases matching TRBD1. This CDR3 has 15 amino acids. Germline CDR1 reads MNHNS; CDR2 reads SASEGT. The V segment lost 5 bases and the J segment 7 bases; nucleotides outside the gene matches: 8. As DNA, the CDR3 is TGTGCCAGCAGTAGGGGGGGACAGTTGAATTCACCCCTCCACTTT. This codes for CASSRGGQLNSPLHF.

Comment on this clonotype: The junction departs from germline at one end; a sequencing error may be responsible. The rearrangement uses TRBV6-1 and TRBJ1-3; D might be TRBD1 (5 bases). CDR3 size: 14 residues. Germline CDR1 reads MNHNS; CDR2 reads SASEGT. The CDR3 here is CASSGRGAGNTMYF. In nucleotides, the CDR3 is TGTGCCAGCAGTGGGAGAGGGGCGGGAAACACCATGTATTTT.

This clonotype was detected ten times or more. V and J are TRBV28 and TRBJ1-1; D is unresolved. The germline V gene encodes CDR1 MDHEN and CDR2 SYDVKM. This CDR3 is 14 amino acids long. V was pared by 5 bases and J by 3 bases, with 13 bases between. CDR3 in amino acids: CASSRGWLDTEAFF. The CDR3 DNA sequence: TGTGCCAGCAGTCGTGGTTGGTTGGACACTGAAGCTTTCTTT.

The J gene is TRBJ2-3, the V gene TRBV20-1; no clear D gene. V lost 4 bases to trimming and J lost 5 bases, with 13 bases between them. Germline CDR1 reads DFQATT; CDR2 reads SNEGSKA (reference sequence). The length of the CDR3 is 13 residues. The CDR3 reads CSAKIGSGDTQYF. As DNA, the CDR3 is TGCAGTGCTAAAATAGGGTCGGGAGATACGCAGTATTTT.

J is TRBJ1-2 and V is TRBV7-8; D call uncertain. This CDR3 has 16 residues. Germline assignment: CDR1 SGHVS and CDR2 FQNEAQ. The ends were cut back, 2 bases at V and 4 bases at J, with 17 bases in the middle. The CDR3 nucleotides are TGTGCCAGCAGCTTATCTTCAGGTACTGAGACCTATGGCTACACCTTC. Protein sequence: CASSLSSGTETYGYTF.

This clonotype was seen many times. This chain connects TRBV7-9 to TRBJ2-3; 9 bases align to TRBD2. The germline gives CDR1 SEHNR, CDR2 FQNEAQ (reference sequence). This CDR3 region has 15 residues. The ends lost 1 base at V and 4 bases at J; junction bases unmatched: 3. The CDR3 region is CASSLEGGGADTQYF. The CDR3 DNA follows: TGTGCCAGCAGCTTAGAGGGCGGGGGGGCAGATACGCAGTATTTT. Full variable domain (rest looked up from reference TRBV7-9 and TRBJ2-3): DTGVSQNPRHKITKRGQNVTFRCDPISEHNRLYWYRQTLGQGPEFLTYFQNEAQLEKSRLLSDRFSAERPKGSFSTLEIQRTEQGDSAMYLCASSLEGGGADTQYFGPGTRLTVL.

This clonotype has at least ten counts. V gene TRBV12-3 or TRBV12-4 combines with J gene TRBJ1-1; 7 nucleotides line up with TRBD1. V trimming: 5 bases; J trimming: 1 base; junction bases outside the gene matches: 7. CDR3 size: 15 residues. The CDR3 sequence is CASSNIQGWNTEAFF. CDR3 DNA sequence: TGTGCCAGCAGTAACATACAGGGGTGGAACACTGAAGCTTTCTTT.

This clonotype was observed a few times. V is TRBV9 and J is TRBJ1-2, with a weak D call TRBD1 (5 bases). This CDR3 contains 12 residues. The germline V gene encodes CDR1 SGDLS and CDR2 YYNGEE. Trimming took 6 bases from V and 4 from J, leaving 10 bases between them. The CDR3 nucleotides are TGTGCCAGCAACAGGAATCGCTATGGCTACACCTTC. As protein: CASNRNRYGYTF.

Many counts were recorded for this clonotype. CDR3 bases: TGTGCCAGCAGTTTAACGACGAACACTGAAGCTTTCTTT. Its protein product is CASSLTTNTEAFF. This rearrangement joins TRBV28 to TRBJ1-1; no clear D gene. This CDR3 has 13 residues. The V gene's germline CDR1 is MDHEN and CDR2 SYDVKM. Trimming left V 2 bases short and J 1 base short, with 5 bases between.

This clonotype came up a few times. The rearrangement uses TRBV20-1 and TRBJ1-4; 7 bases are a match to TRBD1. Germline CDR1 and CDR2: DFQATT and SNEGSKA (reference sequence). This CDR3 has 14 amino acids. V trimming: 0 bases; J trimming: 7 bases; junction bases outside the gene matches: 5. The chain's CDR3 is CSARDGPGGEKLFF. The CDR3 DNA sequence: TGCAGTGCTAGAGATGGGCCAGGGGGTGAAAAACTGTTTTTT.

This clonotype was recorded many times. The V call is TRBV12-3 or TRBV12-4, the J call TRBJ2-5; weak D call: TRBD1 (5 bases). The CDR3 is 14 amino acids. The V and J ends lost 3 bases and 3 bases respectively, with 11 bases between them. CDR3 DNA: TGTGCCAGCAGTTTGGTGTCCAGGGAAGAGACCCAGTACTTC. Translating it yields CASSLVSREETQYF.

The rearrangement links TRBV6-2 or TRBV6-3 to TRBJ1-4; TRBD1 agrees at 7 bases. J lost 4 bases, V lost 11 bases, and 10 bases had no gene match. The germline gives CDR1 MNHEY, CDR2 SVGEGT. The CDR3 consists of 14 residues. In DNA, the CDR3 is TGTGCCGCCAAACTGGGACAGCTTAATGAAAAACTGTTTTTT. It translates to CAAKLGQLNEKLFF.

There are a few counts of this clonotype. The rearrangement links TRBV4-1 to TRBJ1-4; 7 nucleotides line up with TRBD1. CDR1 is MGHRA, CDR2 YSYEKL, per germline. The junction had 8 bases not matched to a gene; V was cut back by 0 bases and J by 7 bases. This CDR3 has 16 amino acids. The CDR3 here is CASSQDWAGGREKLFF. In nucleotides, the CDR3 is TGCGCCAGCAGCCAAGATTGGGCAGGGGGACGTGAAAAACTGTTTTTT.

The table lists this clonotype with many counts. V is TRBV3-1 and J is TRBJ2-3, with D tentatively TRBD2 (6 bases). The CDR3 has 15 amino acids. Germline lookup yields CDR1 LGHDT and CDR2 YNNKEL (reference sequence). Trimming removed 2 bases from V and 7 bases from J, with 16 bases in between. This CDR3 reads CASSQRGVIGNTQYF. The CDR3 DNA reads TGTGCCAGCAGCCAACGCGGGGTCATCGGGAATACGCAGTATTTT.

The J gene is TRBJ1-4, the V gene TRBV20-1; TRBD1 matches at 7 bases. CDR1 and CDR2 from the germline V gene are DFQATT and SNEGSKA (reference sequence). This CDR3 contains 11 residues. V shed 5 bases and J 10 bases; nucleotides not matched to a gene: 4. The CDR3 reads CSARRTGKLFF. CDR3 bases: TGCAGTGCTCGTAGGACAGGAAAACTGTTTTTT.

This clonotype was seen many times. CDR3 DNA sequence: TGTGCCAGTGTGGGTTACGGAGGCTCCTACAATGAGCAGTTCTTC. This gives the protein CASVGYGGSYNEQFF. The V gene is TRBV19, the J gene TRBJ2-1, with a possible D match to TRBD2 (5 bases). Germline V gives CDR1 LNHDA, CDR2 SQIVND (reference sequence). V lost 8 bases, J lost 0 bases, and 14 bases lay in between. The CDR3 length is 15 residues. Drawing the rest from reference TRBV19 and TRBJ2-1, the complete variable domain is DGGITQSPKYLFRKEGQNVTLSCEQNLNHDAMYWYRQDPGQGLRLIYYSQIVNDFQKGDIAEGYSVSREKKESFPLTVTSAQKNPTAFYLCASVGYGGSYNEQFFGPGTRLTVL.

This clonotype was counted at least ten times. The rearrangement uses TRBV5-1 and TRBJ1-1, with TRBD1 matching over 8 bases. The CDR3 has 15 amino acids. The V gene's germline CDR1 is SGHRS and CDR2 YFSETQ. Unmatched junction bases numbered 5, after V lost 3 bases and J lost 1 base. DNA for the CDR3: TGCGCCAGCAGCTCCGCACAGGGGGGGAACACTGAAGCTTTCTTT. This gives the protein CASSSAQGGNTEAFF.

This clonotype was seen repeatedly, ten times or more. This chain connects TRBV20-1 to TRBJ1-1; D possibly corresponds to TRBD1 (5 bases). V was trimmed by 5 bases and J by 0 bases, leaving 7 bases between them. This CDR3 has 12 residues. Per the germline V gene, CDR1 is DFQATT and CDR2 is SNEGSKA (reference sequence). CDR3 in amino acids: CSAWTLNTEAFF. The CDR3 region has the DNA TGCAGTGCTTGGACACTGAACACTGAAGCTTTCTTT.